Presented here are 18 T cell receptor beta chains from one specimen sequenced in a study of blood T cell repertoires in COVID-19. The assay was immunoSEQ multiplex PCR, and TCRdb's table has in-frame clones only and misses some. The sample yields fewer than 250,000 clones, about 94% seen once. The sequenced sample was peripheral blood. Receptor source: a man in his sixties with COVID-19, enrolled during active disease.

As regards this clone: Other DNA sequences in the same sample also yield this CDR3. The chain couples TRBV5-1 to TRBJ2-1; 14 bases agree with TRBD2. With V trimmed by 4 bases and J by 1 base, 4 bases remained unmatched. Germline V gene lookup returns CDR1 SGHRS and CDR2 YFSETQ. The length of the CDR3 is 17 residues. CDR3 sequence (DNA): TGCGCCAGCAGCGAGACTAGCGGGGGGGCTTCCTACAATGAGCAGTTCTTC. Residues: CASSETSGGASYNEQFF.

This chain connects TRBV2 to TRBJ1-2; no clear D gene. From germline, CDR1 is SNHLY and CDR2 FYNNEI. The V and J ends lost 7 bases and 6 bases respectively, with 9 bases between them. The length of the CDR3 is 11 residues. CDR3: CASTPLNGYTF. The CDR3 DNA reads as TGTGCCAGCACCCCCCTTAATGGCTACACCTTC.

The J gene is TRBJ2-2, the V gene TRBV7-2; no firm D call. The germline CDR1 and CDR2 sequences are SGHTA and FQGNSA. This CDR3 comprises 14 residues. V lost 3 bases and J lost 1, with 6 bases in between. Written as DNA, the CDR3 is TGTGCCAGCAGCTTCCGGAGGAACACCGGGGAGCTGTTTTTT. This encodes CASSFRRNTGELFF. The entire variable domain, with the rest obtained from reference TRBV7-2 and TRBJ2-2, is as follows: GAGVSQSPSNKVTEKGKDVELRCDPISGHTALYWYRQSLGQGLEFLIYFQGNSAPDKSGLPSDRFSAERTGGSVSTLTIQRTQQEDSAVYLCASSFRRNTGELFFGEGSRLTVL.

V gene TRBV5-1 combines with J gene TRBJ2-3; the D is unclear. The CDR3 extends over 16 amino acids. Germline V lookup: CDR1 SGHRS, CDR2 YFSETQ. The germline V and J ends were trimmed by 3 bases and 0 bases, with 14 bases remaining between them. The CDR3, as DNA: TGCGCCAGCAGCTGGTGGGCAGTTGGTAGCACAGATACGCAGTATTTT. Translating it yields CASSWWAVGSTDTQYF.

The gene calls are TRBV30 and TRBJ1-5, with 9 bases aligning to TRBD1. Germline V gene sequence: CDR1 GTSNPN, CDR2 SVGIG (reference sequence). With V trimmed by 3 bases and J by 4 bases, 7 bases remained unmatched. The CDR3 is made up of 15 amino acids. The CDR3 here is CAWRGKDRGNQPQHF. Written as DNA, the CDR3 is TGTGCCTGGAGGGGAAAGGACAGGGGAAATCAGCCCCAGCATTTT.

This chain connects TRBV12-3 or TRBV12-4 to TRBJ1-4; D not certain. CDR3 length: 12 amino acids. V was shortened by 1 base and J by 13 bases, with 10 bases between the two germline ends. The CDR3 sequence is CASSLEATPLFF. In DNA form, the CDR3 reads TGTGCCAGCAGTTTAGAGGCGACACCACTGTTTTTT.

DNA of the CDR3: TGCGCCAGCAGCTTGGCCCGGGACACAAGATATGGCTACACCTTC. Protein product: CASSLARDTRYGYTF. The V and J genes are TRBV5-1 and TRBJ1-2; the D gene is possibly TRBD1 (6 bases). Trimming cost V 0 bases and J 5 bases, with 14 bases left between them. Germline-derived CDR1 and CDR2 are SGHRS and YFSETQ. This CDR3 comprises 15 residues.

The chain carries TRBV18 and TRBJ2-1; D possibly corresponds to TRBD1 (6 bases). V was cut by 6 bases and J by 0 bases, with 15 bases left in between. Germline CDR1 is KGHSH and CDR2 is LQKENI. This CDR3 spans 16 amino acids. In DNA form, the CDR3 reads TGTGCCAGCTCCCCAGGGGTTGGGAGCTCCTACAATGAGCAGTTCTTC. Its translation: CASSPGVGSSYNEQFF.

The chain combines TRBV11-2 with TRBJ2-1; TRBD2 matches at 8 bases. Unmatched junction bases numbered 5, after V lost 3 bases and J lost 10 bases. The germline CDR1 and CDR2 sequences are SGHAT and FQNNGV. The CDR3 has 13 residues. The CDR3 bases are TGTGCCAGCAGCTTGGAAATAGCGGGGGAGCAGTTCTTC. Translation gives CASSLEIAGEQFF.

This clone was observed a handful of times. The CDR3 region is CASSRGLESDTQYF. Here the CDR3 DNA reads TGCGCCAGCAGCAGGGGACTGGAGTCAGATACGCAGTATTTT. V gene TRBV4-3 combines with J gene TRBJ2-3; possibly TRBD2 for D (6 bases). This CDR3 has 14 amino acids. Trimming removed 5 bases at V and 4 bases at J, with 13 bases between. Germline values: CDR1 LGHNA, CDR2 YSLEER.

The CDR3 here is CASSWQGINEKLFF. The CDR3 DNA is TGTGCCAGCAGTTGGCAGGGAATTAATGAAAAACTGTTTTTT. The chain couples TRBV6-5 to TRBJ1-4; tentatively, D is TRBD1 (5 bases). Germline CDR1 reads MNHEY; CDR2 reads SVGAGI. The V end lost 4 bases, the J end lost 4 bases, and 10 bases lay between the germline ends. The CDR3 has 14 residues.

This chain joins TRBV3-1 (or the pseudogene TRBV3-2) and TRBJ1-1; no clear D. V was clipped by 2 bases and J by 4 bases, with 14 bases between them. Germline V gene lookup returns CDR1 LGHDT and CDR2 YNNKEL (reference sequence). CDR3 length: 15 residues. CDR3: CASSQLREGGTEAFF. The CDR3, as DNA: TGTGCCAGCAGCCAACTTAGAGAGGGAGGCACTGAAGCTTTCTTT.

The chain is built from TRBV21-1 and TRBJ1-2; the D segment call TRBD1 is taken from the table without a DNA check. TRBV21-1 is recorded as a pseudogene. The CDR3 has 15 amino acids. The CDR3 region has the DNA TGTGCCAGCAGCAAAGGGCAAGGGGATTTCTATGGCTACACCTTC. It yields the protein CASSKGQGDFYGYTF.

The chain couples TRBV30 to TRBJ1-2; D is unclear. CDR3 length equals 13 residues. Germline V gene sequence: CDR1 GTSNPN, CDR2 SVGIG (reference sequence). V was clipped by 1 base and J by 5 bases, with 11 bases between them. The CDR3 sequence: CAWSGGGPYGYTF. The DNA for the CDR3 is TGTGCCTGGAGTGGGGGAGGACCATATGGCTACACCTTC.

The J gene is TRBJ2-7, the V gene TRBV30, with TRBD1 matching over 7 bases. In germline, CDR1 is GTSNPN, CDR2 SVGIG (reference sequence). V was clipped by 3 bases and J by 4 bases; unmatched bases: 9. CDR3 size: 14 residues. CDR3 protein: CAWRSAGGRYEQYF. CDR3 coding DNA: TGTGCCTGGAGGTCGGCAGGGGGTAGATACGAGCAGTACTTC.

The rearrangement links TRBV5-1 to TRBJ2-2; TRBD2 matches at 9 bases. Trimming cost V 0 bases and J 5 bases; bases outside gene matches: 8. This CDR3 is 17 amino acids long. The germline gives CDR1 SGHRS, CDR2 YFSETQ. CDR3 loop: CASSLAYSGGPTGELFF. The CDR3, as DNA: TGCGCCAGCAGCTTGGCCTATAGCGGGGGCCCGACCGGGGAGCTGTTTTTT.

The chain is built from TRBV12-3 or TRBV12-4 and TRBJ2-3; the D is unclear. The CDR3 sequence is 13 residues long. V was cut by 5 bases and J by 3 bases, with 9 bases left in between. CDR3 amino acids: CASSPPMTDTQYF. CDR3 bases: TGTGCCAGCAGTCCCCCCATGACAGATACGCAGTATTTT.

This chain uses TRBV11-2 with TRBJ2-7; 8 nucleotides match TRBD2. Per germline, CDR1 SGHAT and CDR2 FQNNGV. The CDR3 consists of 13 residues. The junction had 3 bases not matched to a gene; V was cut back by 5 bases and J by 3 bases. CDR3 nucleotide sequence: TGTGCCAGCAGCCAGGGACTAGGCTACGAGCAGTACTTC. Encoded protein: CASSQGLGYEQYF.